This T cell receptor beta chain was recorded in a study of spatial heterogeneity in lung cancer. Study summary: Bulk RNA-seq from matched material yielded a T cell module score that correlated strongly with TCR transcript counts in tumor regions.

TCR cDNA molecules each carried a unique molecular identifier. TCRdb itself ran the 5' RACE reads through MiXCR, one entry per CDR3 protein. The sample records 2,500 or so distinct CDR3 sequences, approximately 1.5% being singletons. Germline loops: CDR1 SGHRS, CDR2 YFSETQ. The CDR3 is 17 amino acids. The trim removed 3 bases at V and 7 bases at J, leaving 16 bases unmatched. This clonotype is categorized as medium-sized. Its target is unknown. The time point was: sample taken at primary tumor resection. Whole RNA, which was extracted from tumor, nontumor lung tissue or frozen PBMC, was sequenced without any cell sorting. Study findings and constraints: Mutation tallies in tumors tracked expanded intratumoral alpha and beta TCR counts.

The V gene is TRBV5-1, the J gene TRBJ1-5; 7 positions match TRBD1. The TCR comes from a male donor with early-stage non-small cell lung cancer. The starting material was lung tumor tissue, obtained at surgery. CDR3 protein: CASSSRPTLDRRQPQHF. CDR3 DNA: TGCGCCAGCAGCTCCCGGCCTACTTTGGACAGGCGGCAGCCCCAGCATTTT.